The TCR beta chain under discussion was sequenced for a study of cytomegalovirus exposure and HLA in healthy donors. As concerns this clone: Its antigen is currently unknown.

The V and J ends lost 7 bases and 4 bases, in that order; junction bases with no gene match: 3. The germline V gene has CDR1 LNHDA and CDR2 SQIVND (reference sequence). This CDR3 comprises 13 residues. PCR was performed using 60 Vbeta and 13 Jbeta primers. Data came from immunoSEQ multiplex PCR; TCRdb stores just in-frame clones and leaves some out. This sample has about 160,000 clones, with roughly 80% found just once. Findings and limits, study-wide: Trimming of TCR beta V- and J-genes showed a link, identified in a later analysis, to a missense DCLRE1C variant.

Sequences were obtained from PBMCs. The genes are TRBV19 and TRBJ2-3, with 9 bases that match TRBD2. The source of this sequence is a female donor in good health and CMV-seronegative. CDR3 sequence (DNA): TGTGCCAGTAATGGCGGGAGGGCAGATACGCAGTATTTT. It codes for CASNGGRADTQYF.